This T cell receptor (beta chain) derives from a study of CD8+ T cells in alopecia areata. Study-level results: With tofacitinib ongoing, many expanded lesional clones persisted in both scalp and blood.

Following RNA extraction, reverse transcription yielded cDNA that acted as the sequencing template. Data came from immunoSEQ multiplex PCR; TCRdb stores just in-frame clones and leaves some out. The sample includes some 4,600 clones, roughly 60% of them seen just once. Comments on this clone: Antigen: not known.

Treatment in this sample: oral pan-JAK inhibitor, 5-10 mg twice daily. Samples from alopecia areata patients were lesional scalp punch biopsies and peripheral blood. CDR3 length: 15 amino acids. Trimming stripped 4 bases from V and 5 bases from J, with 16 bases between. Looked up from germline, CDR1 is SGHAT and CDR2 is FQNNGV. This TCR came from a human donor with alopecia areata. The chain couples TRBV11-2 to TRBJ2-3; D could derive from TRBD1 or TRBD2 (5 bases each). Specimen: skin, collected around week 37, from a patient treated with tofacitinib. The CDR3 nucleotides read TGTGCCAGCAGCTCCGCCTGGACTGGGGGAGATACGCAGTATTTT. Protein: CASSSAWTGGDTQYF.